What follows are 5 T cell receptor beta chains derived from one specimen sequenced in a study of cytomegalovirus exposure and HLA in healthy donors. PCR primers comprised 60 Vbeta and 13 Jbeta primers. Sequencing was performed with immunoSEQ multiplex PCR; in TCRdb, only in-frame clones are kept and a portion is missing. The sample shows 210,000 or so clones, around 80% of them seen only once. Sequencing was done on a sample of PBMCs. Receptors originate from a woman aged 55-70 years in good health and CMV-seropositive.

J is TRBJ1-1 and V is TRBV5-1; 8 nucleotides agree with TRBD1. Germline CDR1 reads SGHRS; CDR2 reads YFSETQ. The CDR3 loop spans 19 amino acids. Trimming removed 3 bases from V and 0 bases from J; junction bases left unmatched: 16. CDR3 sequence: CASSSNPQGAGGVNTEAFF. The CDR3 DNA follows: TGCGCCAGCAGCTCAAACCCTCAGGGGGCTGGAGGGGTGAACACTGAAGCTTTCTTT.

Concerning this clone: Relative to the germline gene, one junction end is altered; a read error may explain this. This chain uses TRBV7-9 with TRBJ1-2; TRBD1 is a possible D gene (6 bases). The CDR3 runs 15 residues. CDR1 is SEHNR, CDR2 FQNEAQ, per germline (reference sequence). The CDR3 is CSSSPPGGGGYGYTF. DNA for the CDR3: TGTTCCAGCAGCCCCCCTGGGGGGGGCGGCTATGGCTACACCTTC.

V usage is TRBV5-1 and J usage is TRBJ1-5; 12 nucleotides match TRBD1. Germline V gives CDR1 SGHRS, CDR2 YFSETQ. The V segment lost 1 base and the J segment 4 bases; nucleotides outside the gene matches: 3. CDR3 size: 16 residues. The CDR3 is CASSLRDRGRNQPQHF. The CDR3 coding sequence is TGCGCCAGCAGCTTGCGGGACAGGGGGCGAAATCAGCCCCAGCATTTT. Variable domain in full (rest from reference TRBV5-1 and TRBJ1-5): KAGVTQTPRYLIKTRGQQVTLSCSPISGHRSVSWYQQTPGQGLQFLFEYFSETQRNKGNFPGRFSGRQFSNSRSEMNVSTLELGDSALYLCASSLRDRGRNQPQHFGDGTRLSIL.

This rearrangement joins TRBV10-1 to TRBJ1-6, with TRBD1 matching over 8 bases. This CDR3 spans 18 amino acids. Unmatched junction bases numbered 17, after V lost 6 bases and J lost 7 bases. Per the germline V gene, CDR1 is WNHNN and CDR2 is SYGVQD (reference sequence). The CDR3 sequence: CASRRMGQGAPHNSPLHF. The CDR3 DNA reads as TGCGCCAGCAGAAGGATGGGGCAGGGGGCCCCCCACAATTCACCCCTCCACTTT.

The chain uses TRBV4-1 and TRBJ2-1; D uncertain. CDR1 and CDR2 from the germline V gene are MGHRA and YSYEKL. The CDR3 length is 14 residues. V lost 2 bases and J 8 bases, leaving 13 bases between the germline ends. Written as DNA, the CDR3 is TGCGCCAGCAGCCAACTGGGCGAGAGTTATGAGCAGTTCTTC. Encoded protein: CASSQLGESYEQFF.